This T cell receptor (beta chain) was recovered during a study of T cell repertoires in cytomegalovirus infection. Study details: In public TCR beta signatures, there were indications of both CMV infection and matching HLA type. Findings and limits, study-wide: Clonotype analysis showed dominance of the ex vivo response by HLA-C-restricted CMV-specific TCR beta clonotypes.

A single record per CDR3 protein comes from TCRdb applying MiXCR to the reads. The repertoire holds around 530,000 distinct CDR3 sequences, with 26% as singletons. Notes on this clonotype: Its antigen is unidentified.

The V gene lost 2 bases and the J gene lost 5 bases, with 7 bases spanning the gap. The germline gives CDR1 LNHDA, CDR2 SQIVND (reference sequence). The CDR3 loop spans 13 amino acids. The sequence came from a human donor in good health (CMV status not recorded). Some clones in this sample may be carry-over from other donors' samples. The genes are TRBV19 and TRBJ2-1, with D tentatively TRBD2 (5 bases). The sequencing input was PBMCs. Here the CDR3 DNA reads TGTGCCAGTAGTATAAGCGGCAACAATGAGCAGTTCTTC. It codes for CASSISGNNEQFF.